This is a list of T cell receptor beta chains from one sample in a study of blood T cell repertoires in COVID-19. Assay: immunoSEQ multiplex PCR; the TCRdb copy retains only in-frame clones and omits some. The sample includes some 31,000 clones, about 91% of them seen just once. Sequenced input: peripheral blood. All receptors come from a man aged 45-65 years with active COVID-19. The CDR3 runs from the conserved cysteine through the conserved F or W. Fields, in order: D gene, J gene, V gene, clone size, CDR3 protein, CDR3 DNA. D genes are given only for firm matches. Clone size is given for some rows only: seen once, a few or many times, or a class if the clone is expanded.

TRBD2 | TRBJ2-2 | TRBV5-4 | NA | CASSLSAGANTGELFF | TGTGCCAGCAGCTTGTCAGCGGGGGCCAACACCGGGGAGCTGTTTTTT
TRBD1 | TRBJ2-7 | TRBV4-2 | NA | CASSQGAGGYEQYF | TGTGCCAGCAGCCAAGGGGCAGGGGGCTACGAGCAGTACTTC
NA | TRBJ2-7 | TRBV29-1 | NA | CSARIGAFGEQYF | TGCAGCGCCAGAATTGGAGCATTTGGAGAGCAGTACTTC
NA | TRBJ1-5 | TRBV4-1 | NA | CASSQVAGLSNQPQHF | TGCGCCAGCAGCCAAGTGGCGGGTCTTAGCAATCAGCCCCAGCATTTT
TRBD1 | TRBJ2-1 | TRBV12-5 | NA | CASGFGTGRREQFF | TGTGCTAGTGGTTTTGGGACAGGGCGGCGTGAGCAGTTCTTC
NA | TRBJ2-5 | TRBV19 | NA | CASSMGLTRQETQYF | TGTGCCAGTAGTATGGGCCTAACTAGACAAGAGACCCAGTACTTC
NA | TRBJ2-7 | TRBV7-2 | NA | CASSFPPWGGGLSYEQYF | TGTGCCAGCAGCTTCCCCCCCTGGGGTGGCGGGCTTTCCTACGAGCAGTACTTC
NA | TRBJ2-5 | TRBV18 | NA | CASSSEGETQYF | TGTGCCAGCTCCTCCGAGGGCGAGACCCAGTACTTC
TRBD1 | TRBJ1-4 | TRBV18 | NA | CASSPAGTVPNEKLFF | TGTGCCAGCTCACCGGCCGGGACAGTCCCTAATGAAAAACTGTTTTTT
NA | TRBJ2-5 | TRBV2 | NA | CASSAWDYQETQYF | TGTGCCAGCAGTGCCTGGGACTACCAAGAGACCCAGTACTTC
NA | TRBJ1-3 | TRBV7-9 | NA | CASTPSGGNTIYF | TGTGCCAGCACCCCATCGGGGGGAAACACCATATATTTT
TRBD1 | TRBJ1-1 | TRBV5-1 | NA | CASSLFGTENTEAFF | TGCGCCAGCAGCCTCTTTGGGACAGAGAACACTGAAGCTTTCTTT
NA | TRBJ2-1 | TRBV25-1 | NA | CASASSTGASYNEQFF | TGTGCCAGCGCCTCTTCCACCGGAGCTTCCTACAATGAGCAGTTCTTC
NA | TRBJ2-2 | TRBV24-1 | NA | CATMAASTGELFF | TGTGCCACCATGGCGGCGTCCACCGGGGAGCTGTTTTTT
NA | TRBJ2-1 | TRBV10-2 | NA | CASSGGRVEQFF | TGCGCCAGCAGTGGAGGGCGGGTTGAGCAGTTCTTC
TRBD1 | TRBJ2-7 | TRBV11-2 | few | CASSPADRLLYF | TGTGCCAGCAGCCCCGCGGACAGGTTGCTGTACTTC
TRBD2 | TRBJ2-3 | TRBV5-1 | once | CASSSTGTSGYTDTQYF | TGCGCCAGCAGCTCCACCGGGACTAGCGGCTACACAGATACGCAGTATTTT
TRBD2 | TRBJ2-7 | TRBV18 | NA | CASSLGTSEVFGEQYF | TGTGCCAGCTCACTCGGGACTAGCGAGGTTTTCGGCGAGCAGTACTTC
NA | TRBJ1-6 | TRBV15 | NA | CATSREGGSFSPLHF | TGTGCCACCAGCAGAGAAGGCGGATCCTTTTCACCCCTCCACTTT
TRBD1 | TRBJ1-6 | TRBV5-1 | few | CASRDRDNSPLHF | TGCGCCAGCAGAGACAGGGATAATTCACCCCTCCACTTT
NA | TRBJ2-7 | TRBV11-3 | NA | CASSLGLSSYEQYF | TGTGCCAGCAGCTTAGGCTTGAGCTCCTACGAGCAGTACTTC
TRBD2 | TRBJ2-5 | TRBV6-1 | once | CASSGSLAGGLKTQYF | TGTGCCAGCAGTGGGAGTCTAGCGGGGGGGCTCAAGACCCAGTACTTC
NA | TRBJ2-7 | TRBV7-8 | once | CASSLAASGLYEQYF | TGTGCCAGCAGCTTAGCGGCGTCGGGACTCTACGAGCAGTACTTC
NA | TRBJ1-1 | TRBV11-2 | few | CASAPLLGSPNTEAFF | TGTGCCAGCGCCCCCCTCCTCGGGTCCCCGAACACTGAAGCTTTCTTT
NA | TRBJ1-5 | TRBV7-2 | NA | CASSLAGWAYSNQPQHF | TGTGCCAGCAGCTTAGCCGGCTGGGCTTATAGCAATCAGCCCCAGCATTTT
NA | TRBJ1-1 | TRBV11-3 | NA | CASTRSRLNTEAFF | TGTGCCAGCACCCGATCCAGGTTGAACACTGAAGCTTTCTTT
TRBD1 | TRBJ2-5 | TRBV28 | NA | CASSLVGDRTPSDF | TGTGCCAGCAGTTTAGTCGGGGACAGGACCCCCAGTGACTTC
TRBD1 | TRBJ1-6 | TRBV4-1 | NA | CASSWLTGAGSSPLHF | TGCGCCAGCAGTTGGCTAACAGGGGCGGGTAGCTCACCCCTCCACTTT
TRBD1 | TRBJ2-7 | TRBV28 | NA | CASRPTGQGSDEQYF | TGTGCCAGCAGACCAACTGGACAGGGTAGTGACGAGCAGTACTTC
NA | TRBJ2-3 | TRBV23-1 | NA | CASSQSAMRTLREITDTQYF | TGCGCCAGCAGTCAATCGGCAATGCGGACCCTCCGGGAGATCACAGATACGCAGTATTTT
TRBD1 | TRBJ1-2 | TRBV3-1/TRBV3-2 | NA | CASSSTGQGYTF | TGTGCCAGCAGCTCGACAGGGCAAGGGTACACCTTC
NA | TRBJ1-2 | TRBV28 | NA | CAAMTANYGYTF | TGTGCTGCAATGACAGCGAACTATGGCTACACCTTC
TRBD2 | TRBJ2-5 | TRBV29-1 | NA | CSVEVGRLAVGRETQYF | TGCAGCGTTGAAGTGGGGAGGCTAGCGGTCGGACGGGAGACCCAGTACTTC
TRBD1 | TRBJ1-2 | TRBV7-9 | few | CASSPPGQHYGYTF | TGTGCCAGCAGCCCTCCGGGACAGCACTATGGCTACACCTTC
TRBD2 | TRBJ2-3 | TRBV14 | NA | CASSRRGGLSTDTQYF | TGTGCCAGCAGCCGGCGGGGGGGGCTCAGCACAGATACGCAGTATTTT
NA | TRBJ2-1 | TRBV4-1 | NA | CASSRPRGDEQFF | TGCGCCAGCAGCCGTCCGCGGGGTGATGAGCAGTTCTTC
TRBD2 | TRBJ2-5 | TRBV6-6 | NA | CASSPPGGAGEETQYF | TGTGCCAGCAGTCCGCCGGGGGGGGCGGGAGAAGAGACCCAGTACTTC
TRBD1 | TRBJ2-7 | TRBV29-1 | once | CSVRGTGGFEQYF | TGCAGCGTTAGAGGGACAGGGGGCTTCGAGCAGTACTTC
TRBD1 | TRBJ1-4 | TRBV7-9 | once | CASSLVSGTANEKLFF | TGTGCCAGCAGCTTAGTTTCGGGGACAGCTAATGAAAAACTGTTTTTT
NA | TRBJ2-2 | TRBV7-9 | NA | CASSFRTPRDTGELFF | TGTGCCAGCAGCTTTCGGACACCCCGGGACACCGGGGAGCTGTTTTTT
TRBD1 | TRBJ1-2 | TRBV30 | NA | CACYRDRAHTNYGYTF | TGTGCCTGCTACCGGGACAGGGCCCACACTAACTATGGCTACACCTTC
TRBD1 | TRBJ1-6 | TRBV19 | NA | CASSSGQGSSYNSPLHF | TGTGCCAGTAGTTCAGGACAGGGGAGCTCCTATAATTCACCCCTCCACTTT
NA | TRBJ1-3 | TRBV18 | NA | CASSRLSPGNTIYF | TGTGCCAGCTCGCGTCTTTCCCCTGGAAACACCATATATTTT
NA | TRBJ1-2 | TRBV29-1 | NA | CSVELLGGGYGYTF | TGCAGCGTTGAATTGTTAGGGGGAGGGTATGGCTACACCTTC
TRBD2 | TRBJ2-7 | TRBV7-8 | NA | CASSQLTSGLSYEQYF | TGTGCCAGCAGCCAACTGACTAGCGGGCTCTCCTACGAGCAGTACTTC
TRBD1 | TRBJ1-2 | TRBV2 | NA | CASNDRDHYGYTF | TGTGCCAGCAACGACAGGGATCACTATGGCTACACCTTC
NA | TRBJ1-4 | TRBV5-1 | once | CASSTGIQGEKLFF | TGCGCCAGCAGCACCGGGATCCAAGGGGAAAAACTGTTTTTT
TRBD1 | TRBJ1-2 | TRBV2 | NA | CASRLAWGQDPYGYTF | TGTGCCAGCAGATTGGCCTGGGGACAGGATCCCTATGGCTACACCTTC
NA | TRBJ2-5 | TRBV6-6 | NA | CASSRHLQETQYF | TGTGCCAGCTCCAGACACCTGCAAGAGACCCAGTACTTC
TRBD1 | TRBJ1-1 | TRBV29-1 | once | CSAFATGGDTEAFF | TGCAGCGCCTTCGCGACAGGGGGGGACACTGAAGCTTTCTTT
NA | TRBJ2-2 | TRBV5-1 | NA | CASSFDRRTSGELFF | TGCGCCAGCAGCTTCGATAGGAGAACGAGCGGGGAGCTGTTTTTT
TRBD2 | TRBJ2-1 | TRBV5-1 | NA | CASSLGLAGDYNEQFF | TGCGCCAGCAGCTTGGGACTAGCGGGAGACTACAATGAGCAGTTCTTC
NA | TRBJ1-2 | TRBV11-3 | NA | CASSLASDYGYTF | TGTGCCAGCAGCTTAGCCAGCGACTATGGCTACACCTTC
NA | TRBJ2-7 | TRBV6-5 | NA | CASSSRTRGIYEQYF | TGTGCCAGCAGTTCCCGGACTCGGGGAATCTACGAGCAGTACTTC
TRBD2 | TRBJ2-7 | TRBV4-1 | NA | CASSLGTSAYEQYF | TGCGCCAGCAGCTTAGGGACTAGCGCCTACGAGCAGTACTTC
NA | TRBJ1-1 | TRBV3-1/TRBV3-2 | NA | CASSQVGTEAFF | TGTGCCAGCAGCCAAGTAGGGACAGAAGCTTTCTTT